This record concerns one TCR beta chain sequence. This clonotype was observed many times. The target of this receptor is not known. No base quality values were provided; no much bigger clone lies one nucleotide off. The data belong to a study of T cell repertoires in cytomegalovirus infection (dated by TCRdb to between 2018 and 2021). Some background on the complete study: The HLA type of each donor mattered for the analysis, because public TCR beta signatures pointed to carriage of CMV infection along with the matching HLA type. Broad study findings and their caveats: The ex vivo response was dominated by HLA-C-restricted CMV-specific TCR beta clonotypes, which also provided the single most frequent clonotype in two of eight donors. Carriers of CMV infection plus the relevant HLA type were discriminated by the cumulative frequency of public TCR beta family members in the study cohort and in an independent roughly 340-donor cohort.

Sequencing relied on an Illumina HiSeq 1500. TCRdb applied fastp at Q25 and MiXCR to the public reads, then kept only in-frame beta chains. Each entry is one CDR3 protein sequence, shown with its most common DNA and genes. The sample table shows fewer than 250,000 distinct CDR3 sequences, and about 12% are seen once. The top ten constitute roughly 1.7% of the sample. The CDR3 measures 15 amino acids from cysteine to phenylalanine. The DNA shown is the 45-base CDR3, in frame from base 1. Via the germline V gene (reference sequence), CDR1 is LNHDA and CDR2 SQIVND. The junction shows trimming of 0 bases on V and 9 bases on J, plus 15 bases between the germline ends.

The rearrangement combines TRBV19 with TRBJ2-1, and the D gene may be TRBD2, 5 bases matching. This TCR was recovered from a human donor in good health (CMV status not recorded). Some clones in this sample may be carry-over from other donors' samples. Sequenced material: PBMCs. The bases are TGTGCCAGTAGTATAGATCGGGTGTCTAGCCCTGAGCAGTTCTTC. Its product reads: CASSIDRVSSPEQFF.